This T cell receptor (beta chain) was identified during a study of T cells in tuberculosis. Findings and limits, study-wide: Low-affinity CD1B-GMM tetramer-binding T cells may have been missed.

Thawed, overnight-rested PBMC were stained with GMM-loaded CD1B tetramer, viability dye and anti-CD3, then sorted. The lipid loaded on the CD1B tetramers was C32 glucose monomycolate from Rhodococcus equi. Each donor contributed roughly 91,000 sorted tetramer-negative cells. Sequencing used immunoSEQ multiplex PCR; TCRdb keeps in-frame clones, though not all of them. The table shows about 58,000 clones, with nearly 90% occurring only once. Trimming took 5 bases from V and 1 from J; bases not matched to a gene: 6. CDR1 and CDR2 (germline): SGHTA, FQGTGA. CDR3 length equals 15 residues. The sequence was obtained from an adult woman with latent tuberculosis. Source material: CD1b-GMM tetramer-negative cells sorted from PBMCs. The V and J genes are TRBV7-3 and TRBJ2-3; 7 bases map to TRBD2. In DNA form, the CDR3 reads TGTGCCAGCAGCAGAAGCGGGGAGGGCACAGATACGCAGTATTTT. It codes for CASSRSGEGTDTQYF.